This entry features one T cell receptor beta chain sequence. The sample originates from a study of graft-versus-host responses after intestinal transplantation. Study-wide results and limits: Recipient marrow contained GvH clones, some of which appeared first in ileum or blood. Allograft clonal ratios (graft-versus-host to host-versus-graft) were high in patients who had graft-donor T cell macrochimerism.

Co-plated with 200,000 CFSE-labeled responder cells were 200,000 irradiated, violet-dye-labeled stimulator cells. Trimming removed 3 bases from V and 4 bases from J; junction bases left unmatched: 6. This CDR3 is 15 amino acids long. Germline CDR1 is MGHDK and CDR2 is SYGVNS. Some clones are missing from TCRdb's copy, which holds only in-frame ones; the method was immunoSEQ multiplex PCR. The table has about 8,000 clones, around a third seen once; the top ten hold around 1.9%. The TCR comes from a human patient who received an intestinal transplant. The gene calls are TRBV25-1 and TRBJ2-7, with 10 bases lining up with TRBD2. Sample: alloreactive CD8+ T cells from a mixed lymphocyte reaction culture, taken before intestinal transplant. The subset was: CFSE-low proliferating T cells sorted from roughly six-day pre-transplant mixed lymphocyte reaction (GvH or HvG direction). The CDR3 nucleotides read TGTGCCAGCAGTGATGGGGCTAGCGGGAGTTACGAGCAGTACTTC. Its translation: CASSDGASGSYEQYF.